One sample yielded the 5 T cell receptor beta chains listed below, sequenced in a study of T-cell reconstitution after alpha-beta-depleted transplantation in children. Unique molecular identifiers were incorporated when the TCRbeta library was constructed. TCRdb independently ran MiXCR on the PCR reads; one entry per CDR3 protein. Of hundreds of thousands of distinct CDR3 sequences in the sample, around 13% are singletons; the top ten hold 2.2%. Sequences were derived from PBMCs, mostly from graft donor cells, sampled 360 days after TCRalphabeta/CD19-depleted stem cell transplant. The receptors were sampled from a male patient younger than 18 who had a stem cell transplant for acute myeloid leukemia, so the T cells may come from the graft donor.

CDR3 sequence reads: CATSDLQGAWSYNEQFF. The CDR3 bases are TGTGCCACCAGTGATTTGCAGGGGGCTTGGTCCTACAATGAGCAGTTCTTC. This sequence joins TRBV24-1 and TRBJ2-1; 8 bases align to TRBD1. Germline loops: CDR1 KGHDR, CDR2 SFDVKD. V trimming: 0 bases; J trimming: 1 base; junction bases outside the gene matches: 4. This CDR3 is built from 17 residues.

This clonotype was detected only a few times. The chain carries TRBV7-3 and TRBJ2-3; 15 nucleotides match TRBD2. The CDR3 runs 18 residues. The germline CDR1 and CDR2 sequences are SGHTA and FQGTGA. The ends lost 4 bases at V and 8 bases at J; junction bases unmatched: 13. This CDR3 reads CASSSGLAGGPVLSTQYF. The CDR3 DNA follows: TGTGCCAGCAGCTCCGGACTAGCGGGAGGGCCAGTCCTTAGTACGCAGTATTTT.

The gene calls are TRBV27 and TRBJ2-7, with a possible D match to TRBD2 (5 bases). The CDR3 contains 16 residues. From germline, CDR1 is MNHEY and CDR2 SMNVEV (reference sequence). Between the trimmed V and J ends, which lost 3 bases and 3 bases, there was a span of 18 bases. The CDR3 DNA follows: TGTGCCAGCAGTTTCGCAGCGGCCGGAGAGGGCTACGAGCAGTACTTC. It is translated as CASSFAAAGEGYEQYF.

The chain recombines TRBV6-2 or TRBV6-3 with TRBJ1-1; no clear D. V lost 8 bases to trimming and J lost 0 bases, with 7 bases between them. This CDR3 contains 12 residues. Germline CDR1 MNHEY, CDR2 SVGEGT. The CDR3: CASVAMNTEAFF. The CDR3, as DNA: TGTGCCAGCGTGGCCATGAACACTGAAGCTTTCTTT.

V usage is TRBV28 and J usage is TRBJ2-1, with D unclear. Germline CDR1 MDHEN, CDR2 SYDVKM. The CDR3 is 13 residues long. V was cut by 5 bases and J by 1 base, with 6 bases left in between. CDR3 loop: CASSRLSYNEQFF. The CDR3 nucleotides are TGTGCCAGCAGTCGGCTTTCCTACAATGAGCAGTTCTTC. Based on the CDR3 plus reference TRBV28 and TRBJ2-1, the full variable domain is DVKVTQSSRYLVKRTGEKVFLECVQDMDHENMFWYRQDPGLGLRLIYFSYDVKMKEKGDIPEGYSVSREKKERFSLILESASTNQTSMYLCASSRLSYNEQFFGPGTRLTVL.